This TCR beta chain was observed in a study of Graves' ophthalmopathy and Graves' hyperthyroidism. Study results and limitations: For separating ophthalmopathy from stable hyperthyroidism, a 13-signature model gave over 85% sensitivity and roughly 78% specificity.

Amplification of TCR beta CDR3 regions used RNA transcripts. Scientists carried out first-round RT-PCR using HTBI primers and then a second-round multiplex PCR. TCRdb called the multiplex PCR reads again in MiXCR, with one record for every CDR3 protein. This repertoire shows about 620,000 distinct CDR3 sequences, 22% found once; its top ten account for around 6.5%. Hyperthyroidism patients had new diagnoses, durations under 2 months, and ages of 18 to 65. The authors isolated PBMCs from about 10 ml of fresh peripheral blood. For this clonotype: Its antigen is unknown.

This TCR was sampled from a woman younger than 30 with stable Graves' hyperthyroidism. Some clones in this sample may be carry-over from other donors' samples. Sequenced material: peripheral blood.

CDR3 nucleotides: TGTGCCAGCGGGAAGGCAGATGAGACCCAGTACTTC. It translates to CASGKADETQYF. The chain carries TRBV18 and TRBJ2-5; no firm D call. The germline gives CDR1 KGHSH, CDR2 LQKENI. The CDR3 loop spans 12 amino acids. The ends were cut back, 8 bases at V and 5 bases at J, with 12 bases in the middle.